One TCR beta chain is described in this entry. Those enrolled in Seattle joined during active infection and were followed longitudinally afterward. The sample is drawn from a study of blood T cell repertoires in COVID-19. Across the study: There were acute and convalescent COVID-19 samples, and they came from the United States, Italy and Spain. T cells, B-cell-depleted T cells, or PBMCs supplied cDNA or gDNA.

Trimming at V came to 4 bases and at J to 3 bases, leaving 7 bases not matched to a gene. Germline assignment: CDR1 MNHEY and CDR2 SMNVEV (reference sequence). This CDR3 has 15 amino acids. Clones were read by immunoSEQ multiplex PCR, and TCRdb kept only the in-frame ones, dropping some. The data contain about 130,000 clones, 70% to 75% of them singletons. The chain employs TRBV27 and TRBJ2-7, with 9 bases aligning to TRBD1. This sequence was found in a man aged 80 or over with COVID-19, enrolled during active disease. The sequenced sample was peripheral blood. The CDR3 loop is CASSSPRDRVYEQYF. DNA of the CDR3: TGTGCCAGCAGTTCCCCTAGGGACAGGGTCTACGAGCAGTACTTC.